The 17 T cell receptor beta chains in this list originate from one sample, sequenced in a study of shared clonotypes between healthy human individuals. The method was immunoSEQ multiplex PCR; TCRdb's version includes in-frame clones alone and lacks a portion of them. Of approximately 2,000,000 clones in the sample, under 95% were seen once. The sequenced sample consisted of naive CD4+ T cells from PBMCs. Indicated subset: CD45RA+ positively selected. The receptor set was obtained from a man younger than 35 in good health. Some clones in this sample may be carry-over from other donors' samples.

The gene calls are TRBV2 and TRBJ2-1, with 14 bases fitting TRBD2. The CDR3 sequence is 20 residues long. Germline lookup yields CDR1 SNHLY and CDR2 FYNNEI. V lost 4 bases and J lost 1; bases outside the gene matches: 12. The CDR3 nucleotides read TGTGCCAGCAGTGGACCGGGACTAGCGGGAGCAGGGTATTCCTACAATGAGCAGTTCTTC. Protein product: CASSGPGLAGAGYSYNEQFF.

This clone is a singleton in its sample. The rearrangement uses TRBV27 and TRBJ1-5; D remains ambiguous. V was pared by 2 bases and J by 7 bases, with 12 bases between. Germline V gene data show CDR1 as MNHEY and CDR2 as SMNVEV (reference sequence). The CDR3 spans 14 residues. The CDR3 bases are TGTGCCAGCAGTTTAGGGCCCCCCGGGCAGCCCCAGCATTTT. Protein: CASSLGPPGQPQHF.

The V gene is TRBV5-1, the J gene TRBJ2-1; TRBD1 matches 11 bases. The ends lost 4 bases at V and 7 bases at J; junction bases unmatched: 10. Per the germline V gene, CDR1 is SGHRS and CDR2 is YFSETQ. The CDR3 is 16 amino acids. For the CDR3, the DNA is TGCGCCAGCAGCCCCATGGCCGGGACAGGGGGGAATGAGCAGTTCTTC. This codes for CASSPMAGTGGNEQFF.

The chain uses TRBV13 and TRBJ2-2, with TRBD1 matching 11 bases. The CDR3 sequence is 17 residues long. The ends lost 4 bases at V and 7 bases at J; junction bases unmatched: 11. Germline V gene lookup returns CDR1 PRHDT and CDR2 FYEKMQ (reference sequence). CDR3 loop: CASSSYLGQGAGGELFF. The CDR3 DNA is TGTGCCAGCAGCTCGTACCTAGGACAGGGGGCGGGCGGGGAGCTGTTTTTT.

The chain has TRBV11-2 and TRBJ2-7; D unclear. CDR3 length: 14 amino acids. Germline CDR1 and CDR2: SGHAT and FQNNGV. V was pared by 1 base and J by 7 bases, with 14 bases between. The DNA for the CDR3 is TGTGCCAGCAGCTTAGTCCCCATGTATGGGGAGCAGTACTTC. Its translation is CASSLVPMYGEQYF.

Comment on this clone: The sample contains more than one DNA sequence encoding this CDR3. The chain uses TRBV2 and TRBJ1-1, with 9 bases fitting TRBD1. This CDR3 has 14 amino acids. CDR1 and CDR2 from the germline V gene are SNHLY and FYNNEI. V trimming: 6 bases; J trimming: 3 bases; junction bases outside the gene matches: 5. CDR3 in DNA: TGTGCCAGCAGCCAGACAGGGGGGCACACTGAAGCTTTCTTT. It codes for CASSQTGGHTEAFF.

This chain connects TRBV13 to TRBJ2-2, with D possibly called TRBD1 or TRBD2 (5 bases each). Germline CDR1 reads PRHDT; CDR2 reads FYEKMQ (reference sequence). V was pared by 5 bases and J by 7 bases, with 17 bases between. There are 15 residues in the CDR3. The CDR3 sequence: CASSRPGIRGGELFF. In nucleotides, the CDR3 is TGTGCCAGCAGCAGGCCAGGGATTCGGGGCGGGGAGCTGTTTTTT. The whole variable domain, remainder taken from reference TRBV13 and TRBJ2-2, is AAGVIQSPRHLIKEKRETATLKCYPIPRHDTVYWYQQGPGQDPQFLISFYEKMQSDKGSIPDRFSAQQFSDYHSELNMSSLELGDSALYFCASSRPGIRGGELFFGEGSRLTVL.

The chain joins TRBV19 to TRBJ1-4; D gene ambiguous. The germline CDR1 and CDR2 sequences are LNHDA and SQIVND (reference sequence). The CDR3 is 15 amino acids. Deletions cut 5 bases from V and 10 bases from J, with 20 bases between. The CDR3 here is CASSPGPAEVRKLFF. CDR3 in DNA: TGTGCCAGTAGTCCCGGGCCGGCCGAGGTTCGAAAACTGTTTTTT.

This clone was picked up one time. This chain's CDR3 is CASSSAPGRLAYEQYF. For the CDR3, the DNA is TGTGCCAGCAGCTCGGCCCCGGGGAGGTTAGCCTACGAGCAGTACTTC. The chain is built from TRBV7-2 and TRBJ2-7; the D gene is possibly TRBD2 (6 bases). The germline V and J ends were trimmed by 4 bases and 2 bases, with 18 bases remaining between them. This CDR3 is 16 amino acids long. Germline assignment: CDR1 SGHTA and CDR2 FQGNSA. The variable domain in full, completed from reference TRBV7-2 and TRBJ2-7, reads GAGVSQSPSNKVTEKGKDVELRCDPISGHTALYWYRQSLGQGLEFLIYFQGNSAPDKSGLPSDRFSAERTGGSVSTLTIQRTQQEDSAVYLCASSSAPGRLAYEQYFGPGTRLTVT.

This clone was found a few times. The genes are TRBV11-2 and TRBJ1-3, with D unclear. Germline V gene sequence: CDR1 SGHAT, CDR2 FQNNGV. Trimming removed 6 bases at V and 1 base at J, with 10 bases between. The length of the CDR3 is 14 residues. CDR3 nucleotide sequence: TGTGCCAGCAGACGCACGGGATCTGGAAACACCATATATTTT. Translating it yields CASRRTGSGNTIYF.

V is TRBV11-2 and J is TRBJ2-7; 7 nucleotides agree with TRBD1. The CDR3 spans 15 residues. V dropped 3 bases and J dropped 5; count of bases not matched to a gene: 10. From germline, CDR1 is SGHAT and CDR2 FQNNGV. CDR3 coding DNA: TGTGCCAGCAGCTTCTTAACAGGGGCTTTTGACGAGCAGTACTTC. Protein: CASSFLTGAFDEQYF.

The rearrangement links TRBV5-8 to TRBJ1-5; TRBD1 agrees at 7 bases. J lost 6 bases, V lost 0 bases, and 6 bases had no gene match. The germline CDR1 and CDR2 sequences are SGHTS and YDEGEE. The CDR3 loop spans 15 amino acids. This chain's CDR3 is CASSLGQGFGQPQHF. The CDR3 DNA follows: TGTGCCAGCAGCTTGGGACAGGGATTTGGTCAGCCCCAGCATTTT.

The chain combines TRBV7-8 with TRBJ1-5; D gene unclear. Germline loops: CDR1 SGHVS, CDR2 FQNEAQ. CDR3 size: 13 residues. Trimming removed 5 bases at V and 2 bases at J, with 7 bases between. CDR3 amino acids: CASSPLGNQPQHF. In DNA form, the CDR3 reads TGTGCCAGCAGCCCCCTGGGCAATCAGCCCCAGCATTTT.

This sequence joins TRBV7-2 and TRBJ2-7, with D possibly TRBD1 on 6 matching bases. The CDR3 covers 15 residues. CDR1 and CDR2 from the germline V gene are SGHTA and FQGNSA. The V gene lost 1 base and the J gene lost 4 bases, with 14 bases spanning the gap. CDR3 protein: CASSLGAGQPYEQYF. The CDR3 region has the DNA TGTGCCAGCAGCTTAGGCGCTGGACAGCCGTACGAGCAGTACTTC. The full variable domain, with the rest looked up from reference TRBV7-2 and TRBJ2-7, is GAGVSQSPSNKVTEKGKDVELRCDPISGHTALYWYRQSLGQGLEFLIYFQGNSAPDKSGLPSDRFSAERTGGSVSTLTIQRTQQEDSAVYLCASSLGAGQPYEQYFGPGTRLTVT.

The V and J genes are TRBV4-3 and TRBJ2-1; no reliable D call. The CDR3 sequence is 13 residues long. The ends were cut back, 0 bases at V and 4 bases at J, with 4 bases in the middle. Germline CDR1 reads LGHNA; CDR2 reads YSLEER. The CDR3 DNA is TGCGCCAGCAGCCAAGATAATTACAATGAGCAGTTCTTC. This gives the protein CASSQDNYNEQFF.

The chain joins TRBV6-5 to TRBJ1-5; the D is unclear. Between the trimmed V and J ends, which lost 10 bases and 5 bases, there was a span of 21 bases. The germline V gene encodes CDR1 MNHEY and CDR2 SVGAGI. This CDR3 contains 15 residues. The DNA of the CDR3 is TGTGCCACCCATTTCGCGGGTCGGGCCCATCAGCCCCAGCATTTT. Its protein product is CATHFAGRAHQPQHF.

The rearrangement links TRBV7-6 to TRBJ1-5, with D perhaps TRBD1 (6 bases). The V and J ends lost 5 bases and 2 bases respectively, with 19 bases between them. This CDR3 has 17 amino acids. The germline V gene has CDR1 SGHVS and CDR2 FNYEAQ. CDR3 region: CASSILGSRGGNQPQHF. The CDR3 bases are TGTGCCAGCAGCATACTGGGTTCCAGGGGTGGCAATCAGCCCCAGCATTTT. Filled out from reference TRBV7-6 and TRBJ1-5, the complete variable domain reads GAGVSQSPRYKVTKRGQDVALRCDPISGHVSLYWYRQALGQGPEFLTYFNYEAQQDKSGLPNDRFSAERPEGSISTLTIQRTEQRDSAMYRCASSILGSRGGNQPQHFGDGTRLSIL.